Following are 10 T cell receptor beta chains from one sample sequenced in a study of technical replicates of blood from a few donors. Assay: immunoSEQ multiplex PCR; the TCRdb copy retains only in-frame clones and omits some. The repertoire includes over 90,000 clones, 95% to 97% of them detected once, and 0.3% to 0.45% sits in the top ten. Material: T cells isolated from PBMCs. These receptors were obtained from a human donor in good health.

CDR3 in amino acids: CATSRDYNRGDYGYTF. The CDR3 DNA sequence: TGTGCCACCAGCAGAGATTATAACAGGGGGGACTATGGCTACACCTTC. The chain has TRBV15 and TRBJ1-2; 8 nucleotides agree with TRBD1. The CDR3 runs 16 residues. CDR1 and CDR2 from the germline V gene are LNHNV and YYDKDF (reference sequence). J was trimmed by 3 bases and V by 0 bases; bases with no gene match: 6.

V gene TRBV6-6 combines with J gene TRBJ2-3, with 9 positions matching TRBD1. CDR1 is MNHNY and CDR2 is SVGAGI in the germline V gene (reference sequence). The length of the CDR3 is 16 residues. V lost 5 bases to trimming and J lost 3 bases; unmatched junction nucleotides: 9. This CDR3 reads CASSGKQGARTDTQYF. The CDR3 nucleotides are TGTGCCAGCAGTGGAAAACAGGGGGCCCGAACAGATACGCAGTATTTT.

This clone came up a few times. The chain employs TRBV4-1 and TRBJ2-5, with TRBD1 matching over 9 bases. The V segment lost 4 bases and the J segment 3 bases; nucleotides outside the gene matches: 9. Per germline, CDR1 MGHRA and CDR2 YSYEKL. The CDR3 covers 16 residues. The CDR3 is CASSRGGQGKKETQYF. The CDR3 DNA sequence: TGCGCCAGCAGCCGGGGGGGACAGGGTAAAAAAGAGACCCAGTACTTC.

V gene TRBV6-5 combines with J gene TRBJ2-1; D might be TRBD1 (6 bases). V gave up 0 bases and J gave up 8 bases, with 17 bases separating them. Germline CDR1 and CDR2: MNHEY and SVGAGI. This CDR3 contains 16 residues. The CDR3 coding sequence is TGTGCCAGCAGTTACTCAATCCAGGGGCCGCCCTATGAGCAGTTCTTC. Translating gives CASSYSIQGPPYEQFF.

The V and J genes are TRBV19 and TRBJ1-1; perhaps TRBD1 as D (6 bases). Germline V gene lookup returns CDR1 LNHDA and CDR2 SQIVND (reference sequence). This CDR3 is 16 amino acids long. Between the trimmed V and J ends, which lost 7 bases and 4 bases, there was a span of 22 bases. In nucleotides, the CDR3 is TGTGCCAGTACCACTGGTGGGGCGGGGGCGGGCACTGAAGCTTTCTTT. Residues: CASTTGGAGAGTEAFF.

This chain uses TRBV15 with TRBJ1-5; no clear D. Between the trimmed V and J ends, which lost 6 bases and 3 bases, there was a span of 9 bases. CDR1 LNHNV and CDR2 YYDKDF come from the germline V gene (reference sequence). The CDR3 sequence is 13 residues long. This CDR3 reads CATSPDFNQPQHF. The DNA of the CDR3 is TGTGCCACCAGTCCGGACTTCAATCAGCCCCAGCATTTT. Complete variable domain (other parts from reference TRBV15 and TRBJ1-5): DAMVIQNPRYQVTQFGKPVTLSCSQTLNHNVMYWYQQKSSQAPKLLFHYYDKDFNNEADTPDNFQSRRPNTSFCFLDIRSPGLGDTAMYLCATSPDFNQPQHFGDGTRLSIL.

This chain joins TRBV21-1 and TRBJ2-7; the table's D call of TRBD2 was not tested on the DNA. TRBV21-1 is assigned pseudogene status. The CDR3 has 15 residues. The CDR3 spells CASEGSGRSSYEQYF. CDR3 sequence (DNA): TGTGCCAGCGAGGGAAGCGGGAGGAGCTCCTACGAGCAGTACTTC.

The chain has TRBV6-4 and TRBJ2-6, with unresolved D. Germline assignment: CDR1 MRHNA and CDR2 SNTAGT. V gave up 8 bases and J gave up 0 bases, with 14 bases separating them. CDR3 size: 16 residues. CDR3 region: CASSLSWSSGANVLTF. The CDR3 nucleotides read TGTGCCAGCTCCCTCTCATGGAGCTCTGGGGCCAACGTCCTGACTTTC.

The chain recombines TRBV27 with TRBJ2-1; 8 nucleotides align to TRBD2. Germline V gives CDR1 MNHEY, CDR2 SMNVEV (reference sequence). The CDR3 extends over 15 amino acids. V shed 6 bases and J 5 bases; nucleotides not matched to a gene: 9. The CDR3 DNA follows: TGTGCCAGCAGCGTGGCAAGACTAGCGAACAATGAGCAGTTCTTC. Protein sequence: CASSVARLANNEQFF.

Comment on this clone: This same CDR3 is encoded by further DNA sequences in the sample. The chain links TRBV29-1 to TRBJ1-2; tentative D call: TRBD1 (5 bases). The CDR3 is 11 amino acids. Germline-derived CDR1 and CDR2 are SQVTM and ANQGSEA. CDR3: CTAGAGNGYTF. Written as DNA, the CDR3 is TGCACCGCTGGGGCGGGAAATGGCTACACCTTC. Full variable domain (remainder filled in from reference TRBV29-1 and TRBJ1-2): SAVISQKPSRDICQRGTSLTIQCQVDSQVTMMFWYRQQPGQSLTLIATANQGSEATYESGFVIDKFPISRPNLTFSTLTVSNMSPEDSSIYLCTAGAGNGYTFGSGTRLTVV.